The table lists the clone carrying this T cell receptor beta chain with a count of one. This record belongs to a study of blood T cell repertoires in COVID-19. Germline values: CDR1 DFQATT, CDR2 SNEGSKA (reference sequence). Unmatched junction bases numbered 12, after V lost 3 bases and J lost 4 bases. This CDR3 spans 15 amino acids. The method was immunoSEQ multiplex PCR; TCRdb's version includes in-frame clones alone and lacks a portion of them. Of over 150,000 clones listed, 80% to 85% were seen once; the top ten hold less than 15%. The sequence came from a man between 18 and 35 years old with active or convalescent COVID-19. Sequencing was carried out using peripheral blood. The chain joins TRBV20-1 to TRBJ2-7, with 7 bases aligning to TRBD2. The chain's CDR3 is CSASLSGNVSYEQYF. CDR3 nucleotide sequence: TGCAGTGCTAGTTTGAGCGGGAACGTCTCATACGAGCAGTACTTC.